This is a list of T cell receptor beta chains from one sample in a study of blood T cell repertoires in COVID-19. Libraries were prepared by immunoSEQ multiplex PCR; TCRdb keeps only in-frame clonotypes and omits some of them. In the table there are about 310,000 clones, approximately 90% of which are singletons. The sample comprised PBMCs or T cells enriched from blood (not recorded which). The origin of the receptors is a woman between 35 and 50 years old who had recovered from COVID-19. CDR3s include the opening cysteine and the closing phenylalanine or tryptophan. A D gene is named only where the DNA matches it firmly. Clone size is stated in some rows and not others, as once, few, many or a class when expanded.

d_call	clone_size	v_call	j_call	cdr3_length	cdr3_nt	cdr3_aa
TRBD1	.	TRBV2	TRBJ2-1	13	TGTGCCAGCAGAAAAGACAGGGGTGGTGAGCAGTTCTTC	CASRKDRGGEQFF
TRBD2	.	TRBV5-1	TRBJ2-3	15	TGCGCCAGCAGCTTCGGACTAGTCGGGTCGGATACGCAGTATTTT	CASSFGLVGSDTQYF
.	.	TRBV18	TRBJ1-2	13	TGTGCCAGCTCACCGAGGACAGACTATGGCTACACCTTC	CASSPRTDYGYTF
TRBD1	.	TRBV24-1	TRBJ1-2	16	TGTGCCACCAGTGGGCTTATTCGGACAGGGGGGTATGGCTACACCTTC	CATSGLIRTGGYGYTF
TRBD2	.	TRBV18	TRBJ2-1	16	TGTGCCAGCTCACCTAACCTAGCGGGAGTTTCCAATGAGCAGTTCTTC	CASSPNLAGVSNEQFF
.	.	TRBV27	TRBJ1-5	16	TGTGCCAGCAGTTTATCCACAGGGAAGAATGTTCAGCCCCAGCATTTT	CASSLSTGKNVQPQHF
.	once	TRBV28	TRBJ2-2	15	TGTGCCAGCAGTTTTAGCAGCTTGAACACCGGGGAGCTGTTTTTT	CASSFSSLNTGELFF
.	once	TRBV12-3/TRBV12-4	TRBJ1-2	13	TGTGCCAGCAGTTTTAGGGGAAGGGATGGCTACACCTTC	CASSFRGRDGYTF
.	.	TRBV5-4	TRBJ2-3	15	TGTGCCAGCAGCGCAGGCACCAAAAAGATCGGTTTTAAGTATTTT	CASSAGTKKIGFKYF
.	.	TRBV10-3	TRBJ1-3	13	TGTGCCATCAGTGTAGGGGCTGGAAACACCATATATTTT	CAISVGAGNTIYF
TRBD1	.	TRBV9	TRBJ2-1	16	TGTGCCAGCAGCCACCACCGGGACAGGACTAACAATGAGCAGTTCTTC	CASSHHRDRTNNEQFF
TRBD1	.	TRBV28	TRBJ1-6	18	TGTGCCAGCAGTTCCGGGACAGGGGGCGCGGGGTATAATTCACCCCTCCACTTT	CASSSGTGGAGYNSPLHF
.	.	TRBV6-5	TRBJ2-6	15	TGTGCCAGCTTCAAAGACAGCTCTGGGGCCAACGTCCTGACTTTC	CASFKDSSGANVLTF
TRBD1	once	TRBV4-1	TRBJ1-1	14	TGCGCCAGCAGCCAACTACAGGGGGGCACTGAAGCTTTCTTT	CASSQLQGGTEAFF
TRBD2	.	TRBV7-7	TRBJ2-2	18	TGTGCTAGCAGCCCTCGGACTAGCGGTAGGATTAACACCGGGGAGCTGTTTTTT	CASSPRTSGRINTGELFF
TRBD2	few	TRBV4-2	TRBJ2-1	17	TGTGCCAGCAGCCAAGGGGGAGGTAGCGGGATTTACAATGAGCAGTTCTTC	CASSQGGGSGIYNEQFF
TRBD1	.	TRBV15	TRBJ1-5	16	TGTGCCACCAGTATCGGACAGGGTCATAGCAATCAGCCCCAGCATTTT	CATSIGQGHSNQPQHF
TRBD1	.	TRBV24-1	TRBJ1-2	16	TGTGCCACCAGTGAGGGGGACAGAGACGTTAACTATGGCTACACCTTC	CATSEGDRDVNYGYTF
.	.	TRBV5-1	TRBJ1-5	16	TGCGCCAGCAGCCCTATAGGAGGGGATAGCAATCAGCCCCAGCATTTT	CASSPIGGDSNQPQHF
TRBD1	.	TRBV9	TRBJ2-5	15	TGTGCCAGCAGCGCACCGGGACAGGCAAGGGAGACCCAGTACTTC	CASSAPGQARETQYF
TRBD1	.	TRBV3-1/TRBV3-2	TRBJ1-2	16	TGTGCCAGCAGCCAAGATAGAACAGGGGCCAACTATGGCTACACCTTC	CASSQDRTGANYGYTF
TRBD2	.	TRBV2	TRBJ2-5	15	TGTGCCAGCAGTGTTCAGCGGGAGGGCGAAGAGACCCAGTACTTC	CASSVQREGEETQYF